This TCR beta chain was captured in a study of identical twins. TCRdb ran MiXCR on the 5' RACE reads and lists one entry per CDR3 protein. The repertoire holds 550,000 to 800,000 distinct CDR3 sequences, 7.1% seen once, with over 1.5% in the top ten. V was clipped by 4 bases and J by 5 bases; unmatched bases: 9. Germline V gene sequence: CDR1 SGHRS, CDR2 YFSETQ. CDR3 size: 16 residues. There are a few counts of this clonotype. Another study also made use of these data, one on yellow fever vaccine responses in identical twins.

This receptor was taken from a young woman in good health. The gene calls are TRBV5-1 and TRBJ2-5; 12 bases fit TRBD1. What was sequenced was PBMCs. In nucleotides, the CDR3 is TGCGCCAGCAGCCCAGGTGGGACAGGGGGCGCGGAGACCCAGTACTTC. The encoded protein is CASSPGGTGGAETQYF.